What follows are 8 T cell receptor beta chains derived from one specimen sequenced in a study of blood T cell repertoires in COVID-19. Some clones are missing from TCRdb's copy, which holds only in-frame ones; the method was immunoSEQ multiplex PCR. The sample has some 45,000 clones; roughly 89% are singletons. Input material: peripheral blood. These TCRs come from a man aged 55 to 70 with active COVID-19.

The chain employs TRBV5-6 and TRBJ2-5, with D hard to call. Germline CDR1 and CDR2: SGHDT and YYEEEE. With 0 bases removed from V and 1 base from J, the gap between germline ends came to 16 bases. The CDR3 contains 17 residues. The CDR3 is CASSLGLVVLLQETQYF. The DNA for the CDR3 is TGTGCCAGCAGCTTGGGTTTAGTAGTACTCCTCCAAGAGACCCAGTACTTC. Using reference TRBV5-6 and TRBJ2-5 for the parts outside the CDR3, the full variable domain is DAGVTQSPTHLIKTRGQQVTLRCSPKSGHDTVSWYQQALGQGPQFIFQYYEEEERQRGNFPDRFSGHQFPNYSSELNVNALLLGDSALYLCASSLGLVVLLQETQYFGPGTRLLVL.

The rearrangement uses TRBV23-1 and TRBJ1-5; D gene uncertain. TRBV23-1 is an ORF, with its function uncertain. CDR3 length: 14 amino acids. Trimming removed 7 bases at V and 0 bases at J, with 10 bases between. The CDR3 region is CASIGGRSNQPQHF. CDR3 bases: TGCGCCAGCATAGGAGGGCGTAGCAATCAGCCCCAGCATTTT.

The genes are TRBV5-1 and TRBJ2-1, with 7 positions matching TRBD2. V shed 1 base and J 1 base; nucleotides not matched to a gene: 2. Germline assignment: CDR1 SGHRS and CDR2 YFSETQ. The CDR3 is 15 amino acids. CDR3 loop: CASSLTGGSYNEQFF. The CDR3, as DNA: TGCGCCAGCAGCTTGACCGGGGGGTCCTACAATGAGCAGTTCTTC. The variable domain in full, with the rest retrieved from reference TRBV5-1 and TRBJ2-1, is KAGVTQTPRYLIKTRGQQVTLSCSPISGHRSVSWYQQTPGQGLQFLFEYFSETQRNKGNFPGRFSGRQFSNSRSEMNVSTLELGDSALYLCASSLTGGSYNEQFFGPGTRLTVL.

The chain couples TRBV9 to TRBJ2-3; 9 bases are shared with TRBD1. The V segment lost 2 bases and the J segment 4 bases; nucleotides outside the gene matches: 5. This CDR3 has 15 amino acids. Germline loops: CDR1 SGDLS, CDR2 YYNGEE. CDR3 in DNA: TGTGCCAGCAGCGTCGTCGGGACAGGGTCAGATACGCAGTATTTT. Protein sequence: CASSVVGTGSDTQYF.

Here the CDR3 reads CASSLSSGDSDTQYF. As DNA, the CDR3 is TGTGCCAGCTCACTTTCTAGCGGGGATTCAGATACGCAGTATTTT. The chain carries TRBV18 and TRBJ2-3, with 9 bases identical to TRBD2. The CDR3 runs 15 residues. V gave up 4 bases and J gave up 4 bases; unmatched junction bases: 6. The germline CDR1 and CDR2 sequences are KGHSH and LQKENI.

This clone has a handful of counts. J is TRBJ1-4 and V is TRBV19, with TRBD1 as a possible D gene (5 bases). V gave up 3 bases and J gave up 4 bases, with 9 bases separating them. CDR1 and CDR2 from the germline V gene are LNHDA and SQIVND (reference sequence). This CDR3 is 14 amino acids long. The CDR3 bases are TGTGCCAGTAGTATCCAGGGCGTTAATGAAAAACTGTTTTTT. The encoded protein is CASSIQGVNEKLFF.

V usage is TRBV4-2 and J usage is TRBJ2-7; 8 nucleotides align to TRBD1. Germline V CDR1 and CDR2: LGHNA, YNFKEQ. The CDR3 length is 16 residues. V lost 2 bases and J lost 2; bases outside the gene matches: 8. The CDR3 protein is CASSQPSGTGAYEQYF. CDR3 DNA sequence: TGTGCCAGCAGCCAACCGTCGGGGACAGGCGCCTACGAGCAGTACTTC.

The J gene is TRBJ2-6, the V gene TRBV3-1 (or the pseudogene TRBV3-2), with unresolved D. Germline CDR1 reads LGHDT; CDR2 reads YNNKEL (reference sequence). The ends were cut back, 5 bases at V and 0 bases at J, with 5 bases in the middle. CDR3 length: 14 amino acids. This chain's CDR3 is CASSVNSGANVLTF. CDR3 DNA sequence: TGTGCCAGCAGCGTCAACTCTGGGGCCAACGTCCTGACTTTC.